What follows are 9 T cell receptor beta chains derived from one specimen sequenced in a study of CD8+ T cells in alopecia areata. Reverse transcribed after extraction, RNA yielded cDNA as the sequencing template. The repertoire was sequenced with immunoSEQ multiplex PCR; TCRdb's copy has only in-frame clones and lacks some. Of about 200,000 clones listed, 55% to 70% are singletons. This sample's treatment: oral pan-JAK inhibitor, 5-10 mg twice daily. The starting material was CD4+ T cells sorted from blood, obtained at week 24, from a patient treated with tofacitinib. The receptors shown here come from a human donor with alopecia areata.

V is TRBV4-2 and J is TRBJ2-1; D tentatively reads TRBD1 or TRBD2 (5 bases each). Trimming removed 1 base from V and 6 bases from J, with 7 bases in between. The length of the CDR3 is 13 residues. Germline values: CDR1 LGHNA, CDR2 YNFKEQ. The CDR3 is CASSQGGTNEQFF. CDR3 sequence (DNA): TGTGCCAGCAGCCAAGGGGGGACCAATGAGCAGTTCTTC.

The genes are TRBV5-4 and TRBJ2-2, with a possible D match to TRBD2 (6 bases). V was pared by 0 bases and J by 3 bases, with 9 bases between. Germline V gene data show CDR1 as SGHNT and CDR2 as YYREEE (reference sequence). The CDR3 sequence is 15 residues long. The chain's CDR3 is CASSLVGGYTGELFF. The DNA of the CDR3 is TGTGCCAGCAGCTTGGTCGGGGGTTACACCGGGGAGCTGTTTTTT.

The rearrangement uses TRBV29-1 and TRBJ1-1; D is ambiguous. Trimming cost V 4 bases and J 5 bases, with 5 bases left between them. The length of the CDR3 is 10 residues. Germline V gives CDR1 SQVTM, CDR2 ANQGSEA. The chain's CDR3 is CSVGLTEAFF. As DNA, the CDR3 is TGCAGCGTTGGGTTGACTGAAGCTTTCTTT.

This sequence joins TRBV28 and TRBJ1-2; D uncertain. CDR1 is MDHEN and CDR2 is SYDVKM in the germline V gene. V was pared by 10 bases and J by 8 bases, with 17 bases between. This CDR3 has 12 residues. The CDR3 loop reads CATSVPSDGYTF. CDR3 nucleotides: TGTGCCACCAGCGTCCCCTCGGACGGCTACACCTTC.

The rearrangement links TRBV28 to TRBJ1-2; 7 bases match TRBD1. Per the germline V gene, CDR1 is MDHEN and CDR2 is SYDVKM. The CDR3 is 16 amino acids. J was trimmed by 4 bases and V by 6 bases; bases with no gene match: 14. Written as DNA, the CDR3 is TGTGCCAGCAGCACCCCGAACAGGGGCCCGGGCTATGGCTACACCTTC. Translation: CASSTPNRGPGYGYTF.

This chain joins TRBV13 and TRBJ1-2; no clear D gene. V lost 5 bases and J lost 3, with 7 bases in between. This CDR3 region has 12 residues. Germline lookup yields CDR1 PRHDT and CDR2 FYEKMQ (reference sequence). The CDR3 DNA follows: TGTGCCAGCAGCCCGAGGGACTATGGCTACACCTTC. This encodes CASSPRDYGYTF.

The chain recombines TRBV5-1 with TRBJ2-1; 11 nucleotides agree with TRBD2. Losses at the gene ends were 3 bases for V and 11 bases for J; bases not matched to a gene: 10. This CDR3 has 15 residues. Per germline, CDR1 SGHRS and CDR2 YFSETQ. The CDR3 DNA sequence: TGCGCCAGCAGCTCGGGACTAGCGGATGATGATAAGCAGTTCTTC. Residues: CASSSGLADDDKQFF.

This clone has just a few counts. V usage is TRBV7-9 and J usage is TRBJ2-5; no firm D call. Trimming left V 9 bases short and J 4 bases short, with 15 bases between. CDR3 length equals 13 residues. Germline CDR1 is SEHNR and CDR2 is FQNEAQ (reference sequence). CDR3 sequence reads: CASGSNHRETQYF. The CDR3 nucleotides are TGTGCCAGTGGATCCAATCATCGAGAGACCCAGTACTTC.

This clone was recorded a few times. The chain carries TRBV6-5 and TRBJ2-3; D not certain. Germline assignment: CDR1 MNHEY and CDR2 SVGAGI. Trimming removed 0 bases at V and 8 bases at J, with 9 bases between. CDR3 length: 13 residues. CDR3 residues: CASSYSTQLTQYF. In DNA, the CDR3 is TGTGCCAGCAGTTACTCGACACAGCTTACGCAGTATTTT.